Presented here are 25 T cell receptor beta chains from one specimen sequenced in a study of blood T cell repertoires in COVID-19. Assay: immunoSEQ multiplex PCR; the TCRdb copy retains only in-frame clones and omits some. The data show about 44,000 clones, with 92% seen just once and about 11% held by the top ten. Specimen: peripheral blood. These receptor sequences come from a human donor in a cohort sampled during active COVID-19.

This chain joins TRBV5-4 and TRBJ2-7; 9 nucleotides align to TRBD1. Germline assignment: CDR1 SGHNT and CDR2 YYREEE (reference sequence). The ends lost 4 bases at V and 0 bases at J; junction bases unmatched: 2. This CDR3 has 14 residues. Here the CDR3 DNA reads TGTGCCAGCAGCCCGACAGGGGGCTCCTACGAGCAGTACTTC. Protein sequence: CASSPTGGSYEQYF. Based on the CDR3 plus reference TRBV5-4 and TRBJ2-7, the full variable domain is ETGVTQSPTHLIKTRGQQVTLRCSSQSGHNTVSWYQQALGQGPQFIFQYYREEENGRGNFPPRFSGLQFPNYSSELNVNALELDDSALYLCASSPTGGSYEQYFGPGTRLTVT.

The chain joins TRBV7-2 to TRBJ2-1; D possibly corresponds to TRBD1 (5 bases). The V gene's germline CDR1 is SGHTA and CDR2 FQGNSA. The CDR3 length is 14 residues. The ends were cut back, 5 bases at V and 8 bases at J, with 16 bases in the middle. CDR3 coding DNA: TGTGCCAGCAGCCCTCGACAGCGACGGGATGAGCAGTTCTTC. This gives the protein CASSPRQRRDEQFF.

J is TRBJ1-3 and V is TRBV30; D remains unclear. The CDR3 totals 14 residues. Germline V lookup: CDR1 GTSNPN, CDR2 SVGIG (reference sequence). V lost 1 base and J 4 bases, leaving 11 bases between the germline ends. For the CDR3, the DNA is TGTGCCTGGAGTGAAGGACTCCCGGGAAACACCATATATTTT. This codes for CAWSEGLPGNTIYF.

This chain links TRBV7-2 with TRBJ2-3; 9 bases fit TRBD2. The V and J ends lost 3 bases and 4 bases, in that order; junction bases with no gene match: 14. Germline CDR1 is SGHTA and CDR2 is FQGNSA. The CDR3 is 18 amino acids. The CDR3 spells CASSLIRREGRWPDTQYF. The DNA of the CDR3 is TGTGCCAGCAGCTTGATTCGGCGGGAGGGCCGATGGCCAGATACGCAGTATTTT.

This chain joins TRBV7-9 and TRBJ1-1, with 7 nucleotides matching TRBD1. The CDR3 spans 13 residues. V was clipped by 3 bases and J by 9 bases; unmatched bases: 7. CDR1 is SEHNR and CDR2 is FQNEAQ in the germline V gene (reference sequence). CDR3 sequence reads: CASSFPDRVKAFF. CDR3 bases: TGTGCCAGCAGCTTCCCTGACAGGGTTAAAGCTTTCTTT.

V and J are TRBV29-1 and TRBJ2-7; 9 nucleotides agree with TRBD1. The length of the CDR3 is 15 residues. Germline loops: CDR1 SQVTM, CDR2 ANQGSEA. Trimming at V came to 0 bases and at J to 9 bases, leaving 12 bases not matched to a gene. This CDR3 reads CSVEDPQTGGFRQYF. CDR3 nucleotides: TGCAGCGTTGAAGATCCCCAGACAGGGGGTTTTAGGCAGTACTTC.

The CDR3 protein is CASSLARTTGELFF. In nucleotides, the CDR3 is TGTGCCAGCAGCTTGGCCAGAACGACCGGGGAGCTGTTTTTT. The V gene is TRBV7-9, the J gene TRBJ2-2; no clear D. Germline V gives CDR1 SEHNR, CDR2 FQNEAQ (reference sequence). The CDR3 consists of 14 residues. The V and J ends lost 3 bases and 5 bases respectively, with 10 bases between them. The whole variable domain, remainder taken from reference TRBV7-9 and TRBJ2-2, is DTGVSQNPRHKITKRGQNVTFRCDPISEHNRLYWYRQTLGQGPEFLTYFQNEAQLEKSRLLSDRFSAERPKGSFSTLEIQRTEQGDSAMYLCASSLARTTGELFFGEGSRLTVL.

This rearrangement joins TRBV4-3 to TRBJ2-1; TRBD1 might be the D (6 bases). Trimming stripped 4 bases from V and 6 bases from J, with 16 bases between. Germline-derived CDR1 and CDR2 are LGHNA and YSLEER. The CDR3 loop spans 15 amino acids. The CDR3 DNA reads TGCGCCAGCAGCCCAAACAGGGCGGGTGGCAATGAGCAGTTCTTC. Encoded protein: CASSPNRAGGNEQFF.

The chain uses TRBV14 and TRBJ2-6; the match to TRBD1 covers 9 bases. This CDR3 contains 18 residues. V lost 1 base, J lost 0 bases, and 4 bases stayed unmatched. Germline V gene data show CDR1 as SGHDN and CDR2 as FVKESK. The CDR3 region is CASSQGGQGLSGANVLTF. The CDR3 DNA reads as TGTGCCAGCAGCCAAGGGGGACAGGGACTCTCTGGGGCCAACGTCCTGACTTTC.

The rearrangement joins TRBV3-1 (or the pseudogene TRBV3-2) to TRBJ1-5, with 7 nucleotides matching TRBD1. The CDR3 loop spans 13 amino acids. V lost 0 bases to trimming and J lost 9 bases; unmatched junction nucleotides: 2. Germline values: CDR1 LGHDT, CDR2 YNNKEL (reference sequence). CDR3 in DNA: TGTGCCAGCAGCCAAGAACGGACAGGGCCCCAGCATTTT. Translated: CASSQERTGPQHF.

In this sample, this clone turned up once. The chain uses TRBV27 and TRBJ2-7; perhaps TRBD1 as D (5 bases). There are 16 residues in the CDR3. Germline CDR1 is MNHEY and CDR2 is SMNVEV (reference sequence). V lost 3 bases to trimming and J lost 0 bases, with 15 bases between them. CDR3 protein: CASSFLPGLSSYEQYF. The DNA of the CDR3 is TGTGCCAGCAGTTTTCTTCCAGGGTTGTCCTCCTACGAGCAGTACTTC.

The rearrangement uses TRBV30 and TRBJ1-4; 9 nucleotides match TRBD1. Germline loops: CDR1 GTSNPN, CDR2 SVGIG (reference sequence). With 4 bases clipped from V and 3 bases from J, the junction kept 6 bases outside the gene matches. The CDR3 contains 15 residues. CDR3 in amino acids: CAWKPGQGANEKLFF. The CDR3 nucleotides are TGTGCCTGGAAACCGGGACAGGGTGCTAATGAAAAACTGTTTTTT.

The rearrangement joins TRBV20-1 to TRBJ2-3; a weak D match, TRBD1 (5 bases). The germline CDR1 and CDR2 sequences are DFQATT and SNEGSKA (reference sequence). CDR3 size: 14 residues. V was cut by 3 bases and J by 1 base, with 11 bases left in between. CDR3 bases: TGCAGTGCTAGTCAGGGATTTGGCACAGATACGCAGTATTTT. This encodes CSASQGFGTDTQYF.

CDR3 DNA sequence: TGTGCCAGCAGTCTTCCTACAGCTCCCACCTACAATGAGCAGTTCTTC. Its translation: CASSLPTAPTYNEQFF. This chain links TRBV28 with TRBJ2-1; D is undetermined. V was clipped by 5 bases and J by 2 bases, with 16 bases between them. This CDR3 is 16 amino acids long. The V gene's germline CDR1 is MDHEN and CDR2 SYDVKM.

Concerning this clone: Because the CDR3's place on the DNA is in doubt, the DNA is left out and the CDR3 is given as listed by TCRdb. CDR3 region: CASGFAQGAVSF. The genes are TRBV12-5 and TRBJ1-1; no check of the table's D call, TRBD1, against the DNA was made. Germline assignment: CDR1 LGHNT and CDR2 FRNRAP. The CDR3 has 12 residues if both end residues are counted.

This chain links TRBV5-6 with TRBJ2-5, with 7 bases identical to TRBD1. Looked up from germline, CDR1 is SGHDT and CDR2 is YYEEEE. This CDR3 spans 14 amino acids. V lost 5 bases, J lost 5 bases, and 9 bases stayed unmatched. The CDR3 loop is CASRETGSGETQYF. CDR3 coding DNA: TGTGCCAGCAGGGAGACAGGGTCAGGCGAGACCCAGTACTTC.

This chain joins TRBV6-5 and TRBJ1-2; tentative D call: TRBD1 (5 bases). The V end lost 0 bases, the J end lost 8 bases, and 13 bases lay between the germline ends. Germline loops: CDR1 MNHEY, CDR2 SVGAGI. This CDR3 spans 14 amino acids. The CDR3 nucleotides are TGTGCCAGCAGTTACTCGGTCTCGAAGGGGGGCTACACCTTC. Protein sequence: CASSYSVSKGGYTF.

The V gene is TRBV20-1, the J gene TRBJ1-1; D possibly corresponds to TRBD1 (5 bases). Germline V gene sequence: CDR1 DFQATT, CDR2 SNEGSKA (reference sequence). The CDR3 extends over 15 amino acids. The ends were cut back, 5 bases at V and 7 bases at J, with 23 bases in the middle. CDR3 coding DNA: TGCAGTGCTCGTGCAGTGTTGGGGCGGCAAGATGAAGCTTTCTTT. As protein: CSARAVLGRQDEAFF.

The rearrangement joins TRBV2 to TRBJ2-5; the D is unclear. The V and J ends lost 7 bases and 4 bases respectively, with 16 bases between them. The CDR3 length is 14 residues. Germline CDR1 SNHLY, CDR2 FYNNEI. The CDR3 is CASKVGRPRETQYF. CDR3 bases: TGTGCCAGCAAGGTTGGCCGACCTAGAGAGACCCAGTACTTC.

The CDR3 nucleotides are TGCGCCAGCAGCTTAGGACTAGCGGGCGACCAAGAGACCCAGTACTTC. It is translated as CASSLGLAGDQETQYF. The chain employs TRBV5-1 and TRBJ2-5, with TRBD2 matching over 11 bases. The CDR3 has 16 amino acids. J gave up 0 bases and V 2 bases, and 3 bases lay outside the gene matches. CDR1 and CDR2 from the germline V gene are SGHRS and YFSETQ.

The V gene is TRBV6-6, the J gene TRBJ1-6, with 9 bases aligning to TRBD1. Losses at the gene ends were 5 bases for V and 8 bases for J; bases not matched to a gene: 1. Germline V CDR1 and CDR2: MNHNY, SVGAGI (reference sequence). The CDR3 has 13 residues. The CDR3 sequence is CASSRTGDSPLHF. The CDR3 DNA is TGTGCCAGCAGTAGGACAGGGGATTCACCCCTCCACTTT.

CDR3 DNA: TGCGCCAGCAGCTTCCTGGACAGGGGGAGGACAGATACGCAGTATTTT. It translates to CASSFLDRGRTDTQYF. The chain links TRBV5-1 to TRBJ2-3, with 10 bases fitting TRBD1. Germline V lookup: CDR1 SGHRS, CDR2 YFSETQ. This CDR3 spans 16 amino acids. After removal of 2 bases from V and 3 bases from J, the junction contained 6 bases not matched to a gene.

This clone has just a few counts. DNA of the CDR3: TGTGCCAGCAGCCTTGCCAACGGTTCACCCCTCCACTTT. This sequence encodes CASSLANGSPLHF. J is TRBJ1-6 and V is TRBV5-8, with no clear D. Trimming shortened V by 4 bases and J by 9 bases, and 11 bases separated the two germline ends. The CDR3 runs 13 residues. In germline, CDR1 is SGHTS, CDR2 YDEGEE.

CDR3 in amino acids: CASSTGVGSNTEAFF. The CDR3 DNA sequence: TGTGCCAGCAGTACAGGGGTCGGGTCGAACACTGAAGCTTTCTTT. V usage is TRBV25-1 and J usage is TRBJ1-1, with TRBD1 matching 7 bases. V lost 5 bases to trimming and J lost 1 base; unmatched junction nucleotides: 7. The length of the CDR3 is 15 residues. Germline loops: CDR1 MGHDK, CDR2 SYGVNS.

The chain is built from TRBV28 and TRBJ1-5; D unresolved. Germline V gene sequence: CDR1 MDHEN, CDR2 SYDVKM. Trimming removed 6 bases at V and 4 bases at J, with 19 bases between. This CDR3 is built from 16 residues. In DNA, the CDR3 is TGTGCCAGCAGCCGACCGTCGACTGTGAGGAATCAGCCCCAGCATTTT. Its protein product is CASSRPSTVRNQPQHF.